These T cell receptor beta chains were read from a single sample in a study of shared clonotypes between healthy human individuals. Using immunoSEQ multiplex PCR, the repertoire was profiled, and TCRdb retains in-frame clones only, with some absent. The data contain 800,000 or so clones, about 97% of them singletons. Material for sequencing was naive CD8+ T cells sorted from blood. The receptor set was obtained from a man in his thirties or forties in good health. The CDR3 runs from the conserved cysteine through the conserved F or W. Fields, in order: V gene, clone size, D gene, J gene, CDR3 protein, CDR3 DNA. The D gene is left open where the match is weak. Where a row states a size, it is once, few, many or the class of an expanded clone; other rows omit it.

TRBV7-6	NA	TRBD1	TRBJ1-1	CASSLNRGRNTEAFF	TGTGCCAGCAGCTTAAACAGGGGCAGGAACACTGAAGCTTTCTTT
TRBV5-4	NA	NA	TRBJ2-2	CASSWRENGELFF	TGTGCCAGCAGCTGGAGGGAGAACGGGGAGCTGTTTTTT
TRBV7-2	NA	NA	TRBJ1-5	CASSYNQGFGNQPQHF	TGTGCCAGCAGCTATAATCAGGGGTTTGGCAATCAGCCCCAGCATTTT
TRBV27	NA	NA	TRBJ2-3	CASSLHGDTQYF	TGTGCCAGCAGTTTACACGGGGATACGCAGTATTTT
TRBV27	NA	TRBD2	TRBJ2-5	CASTRRGAQETQYF	TGTGCCAGCACTAGGCGGGGGGCCCAAGAGACCCAGTACTTC
TRBV5-6	NA	TRBD2	TRBJ2-5	CASSIIGTRGEETQYF	TGTGCCAGCAGCATCATCGGGACTAGGGGGGAAGAGACCCAGTACTTC
TRBV2	NA	NA	TRBJ2-7	CASSEFGGAYEQYF	TGTGCCAGCAGTGAATTCGGGGGCGCCTACGAGCAGTACTTC
TRBV11-2	NA	NA	TRBJ2-7	CASSLVSEQYF	TGTGCCAGCAGCTTAGTGTCCGAGCAGTACTTC
TRBV6-5	NA	TRBD2	TRBJ2-1	CASSSWTSGSWEEQFF	TGTGCCAGCAGTTCCTGGACTAGCGGGAGTTGGGAAGAGCAGTTCTTC
TRBV29-1	once	NA	TRBJ2-7	CSVSTGGEQYF	TGCAGCGTCTCAACCGGAGGGGAGCAGTACTTC
TRBV9	few	NA	TRBJ2-7	CASSVAADRYEQYF	TGTGCCAGCAGCGTAGCAGCAGATAGATACGAGCAGTACTTC
TRBV6-4	NA	TRBD2	TRBJ2-3	CASSVTSGSTDTQYF	TGTGCCAGCAGCGTCACTAGCGGGAGCACAGATACGCAGTATTTT
TRBV19	NA	TRBD2	TRBJ2-5	CASSYETSGQETQYF	TGTGCCAGTAGTTATGAGACTAGCGGACAAGAGACCCAGTACTTC
TRBV6-5	NA	NA	TRBJ2-6	CASSYDQKNVLTF	TGTGCCAGCAGTTACGATCAGAAAAACGTCCTGACTTTC
TRBV7-9	NA	TRBD2	TRBJ2-7	CASSLSGTSATYEQYF	TGTGCCAGCAGCCTCAGCGGGACTAGCGCGACCTACGAGCAGTACTTC
TRBV7-9	NA	TRBD1	TRBJ2-7	CASSFRSPPGTGANEQYF	TGTGCCAGCAGCTTCAGGAGCCCCCCCGGGACAGGGGCGAACGAGCAGTACTTC
TRBV7-8	NA	NA	TRBJ2-7	CASSSQQNAYEQYF	TGTGCCAGCAGCTCCCAACAAAACGCCTACGAGCAGTACTTC
TRBV7-8	NA	TRBD1	TRBJ1-1	CASIEAQGNTEAFF	TGTGCCAGCATAGAGGCACAGGGGAATACTGAAGCTTTCTTT
TRBV7-2	NA	NA	TRBJ2-3	CASSLVVGAEADTQYF	TGTGCCAGCAGCTTAGTTGTAGGAGCGGAGGCAGATACGCAGTATTTT
TRBV27	once	TRBD2	TRBJ2-1	CASSTLAGPDNEQFF	TGTGCCAGCAGCACACTAGCGGGGCCGGACAATGAGCAGTTCTTC
TRBV5-1	NA	TRBD1	TRBJ2-5	CASSYNDRGVQETQYF	TGCGCCAGCAGCTATAACGACAGGGGCGTCCAAGAGACCCAGTACTTC
TRBV28	NA	TRBD1	TRBJ2-1	CASSSGQGVPYNEQFF	TGTGCCAGCAGTTCAGGACAGGGGGTACCCTACAATGAGCAGTTCTTC
TRBV19	once	TRBD2	TRBJ2-2	CATTGLADTGELFF	TGTGCCACTACGGGACTAGCGGACACCGGGGAGCTGTTTTTT
TRBV5-1	NA	NA	TRBJ2-6	CASSGAGAGANVLTF	TGCGCCAGCAGCGGGGCAGGGGCTGGGGCCAACGTCCTGACTTTC
TRBV4-1	NA	TRBD2	TRBJ2-3	CASSSQTSVTDTQYF	TGCGCCAGCAGCTCCCAGACTAGCGTCACAGATACGCAGTATTTT
TRBV7-2	NA	TRBD2	TRBJ2-1	CASSLWGGSGSYNEQFF	TGTGCCAGCAGCTTATGGGGCGGGAGTGGCTCCTACAATGAGCAGTTCTTC
TRBV21-1	NA	NA	TRBJ2-4	CASSPEWSAGEDIQYF	TGTGCCAGCAGCCCCGAGTGGTCAGCGGGAGAGGACATTCAGTACTTC
TRBV11-2	once	NA	TRBJ2-7	CASSSTPGNSYEQYF	TGTGCCAGCAGCTCTACGCCGGGGAACTCCTACGAGCAGTACTTC
TRBV5-1	NA	NA	TRBJ2-1	CASSLPQGITTYNEQFF	TGCGCCAGCAGCTTACCTCAAGGGATTACTACCTACAATGAGCAGTTCTTC
TRBV15	NA	TRBD2	TRBJ2-5	CATSRGMGGRTSGEQETQYF	TGTGCCACCAGCAGAGGTATGGGGGGCCGGACTAGCGGGGAACAAGAGACCCAGTACTTC
TRBV27	NA	NA	TRBJ2-7	CASSLKVSYEQYF	TGTGCCAGCAGTTTAAAAGTGAGCTACGAGCAGTACTTC
TRBV6-5	NA	NA	TRBJ2-2	CASSYLGRGTGELFF	TGTGCCAGCAGTTATTTGGGTCGAGGCACCGGGGAGCTGTTTTTT
TRBV6-6	NA	TRBD1	TRBJ2-3	CASSQTGGTDTQYF	TGTGCCAGCAGTCAAACAGGGGGCACAGATACGCAGTATTTT
TRBV10-1	NA	NA	TRBJ2-7	CASSDGVRDYEQYF	TGCGCCAGCAGCGACGGCGTCAGGGACTACGAGCAGTACTTC
TRBV7-9	once	TRBD1	TRBJ2-4	CASSLLGQGATKNIQYF	TGTGCCAGCAGCTTATTGGGACAGGGGGCAACCAAAAACATTCAGTACTTC
TRBV10-3	NA	NA	TRBJ2-3	CAISEAIGLTDTQYF	TGTGCCATCAGTGAGGCGATTGGTCTCACAGATACGCAGTATTTT
TRBV27	NA	NA	TRBJ2-7	CASSLRVLYEQYF	TGTGCCAGCAGTTTAAGAGTTCTCTACGAGCAGTACTTC
TRBV29-1	NA	NA	TRBJ1-3	CSVGIPGLPGNTIYF	TGCAGCGTTGGAATCCCAGGTCTTCCTGGAAACACCATATATTTT
TRBV10-1	NA	NA	TRBJ2-7	CASSLGPSYEQYF	TGCGCCAGCAGCCTGGGGCCCTCCTACGAGCAGTACTTC
TRBV5-1	NA	NA	TRBJ1-2	CASSPTGRANYGYTF	TGCGCCAGCAGCCCAACCGGCAGGGCTAACTATGGCTACACCTTC
TRBV6-5	NA	NA	TRBJ2-1	CASRTYNEQFF	TGTGCCAGCAGGACATATAATGAGCAGTTCTTC
TRBV7-9	NA	NA	TRBJ2-2	CASSLEFGIDGGELFF	TGTGCCAGCAGCTTAGAATTCGGGATCGATGGCGGGGAGCTGTTTTTT
TRBV7-9	NA	NA	TRBJ2-7	CASSSNSAGARSVYEQYF	TGTGCCAGCAGCTCCAACTCTGCGGGTGCTAGGTCTGTTTACGAGCAGTACTTC